This T cell receptor beta chain was found in a study of cytomegalovirus exposure and HLA in healthy donors. Study results and caveats: Fewer N-insertions (relative to the approximately 700-donor mean) were reportedly seen in an Asian-associated ancestry cluster in a later analysis.

On this clone itself: Its cognate antigen is unknown.

The CDR3 has 15 amino acids. Per germline, CDR1 SGHRS and CDR2 YFSETQ. V was pared by 0 bases and J by 4 bases, with 13 bases between. The primer mix had 60 Vbeta and 13 Jbeta primers. This table comes from immunoSEQ multiplex PCR, and its TCRdb copy is limited to in-frame clones, with some not included. This sample carries 20,000 to 25,000 clones, with roughly 18% going to the ten biggest clones. The V call is TRBV5-1, the J call TRBJ2-5; no clear D. The receptor was derived from a male donor in good health and CMV-seropositive. The sample was PBMCs. The CDR3: CASSLAGFLGETQYF. CDR3 DNA sequence: TGCGCCAGCAGCTTGGCAGGTTTTTTGGGAGAGACCCAGTACTTC.